What follows are 4 T cell receptor delta chains derived from one specimen sequenced in a study of γδ T cells in repeated Plasmodium falciparum infection. With CATT, TCRdb re-called clones from the multiplex PCR reads. The table lists under 65,000 delta-chain clones, roughly 1.8% of them singletons, with 15% in the top ten. Bulk repertoires came from Vgamma9/Vdelta2+ or Vdelta2-negative gammadelta T cells flow-sorted from PBMC. Sequenced input: gamma-delta T cells from blood. All receptors come from a pool of human donors (malaria-infected and uninfected, not separated).

This clone occurred many times. TCRdb shows a much larger clone's protein in place of this DNA's translation, and the two differ at residue 8, likely through a read error; the protein shown is translated from the DNA. The rearrangement uses TRDV1 and TRDJ1, with TRDD3 matching 11 bases. The J gene, not given by TCRdb, was assigned here from a germline match of the nucleotide sequence. CDR1 is TSWWSYY, CDR2 QGS, per germline. V lost 2 bases to trimming and J lost 3 bases; unmatched junction nucleotides: 20. The CDR3 is made up of 21 amino acids. The CDR3: CALGEFPLLHLGDTIADKLIF. As DNA, the CDR3 is TGTGCTCTTGGGGAATTCCCGCTCCTCCATCTGGGGGATACCATTGCCGATAAACTCATCTTT.

This clone was seen a handful of times. This likely came from a read error, as a far larger clone is one base away. Other DNA variants within this sample encode the same CDR3. V usage is TRDV1 and J usage is TRDJ1; TRDD3 matches 12 bases. The J gene, not given by TCRdb, was assigned here from a germline match of the nucleotide sequence. In germline, CDR1 is TSWWSYY, CDR2 QGS. The junction had 29 bases not matched to a gene; V was cut back by 2 bases and J by 1 base. The CDR3 sequence is 25 residues long. The CDR3 sequence is CALGELAFLQKLRTGGYPLTDKLIF. CDR3 coding DNA: TGTGCTCTTGGGGAATTAGCCTTCCTCCAAAAGCTACGTACTGGGGGATACCCCCTCACCGATAAACTCATCTTT.

Notes on this clone: A far larger clone is one base from this, pointing to a likely read error. The sample holds other DNA sequences that translate to the same CDR3. The rearrangement joins TRDV1 to TRDJ1; 9 bases agree with TRDD2. The J gene is not listed in TCRdb, so it was assigned here from a DNA match to germline. V shed 4 bases, J shed 2 bases, and the junction held 23 bases outside the gene matches. The CDR3 spans 21 residues. Germline V gene sequence: CDR1 TSWWSYY, CDR2 QGS. Here the CDR3 reads CALGGFAFLRFTGDYTDKLIF. CDR3 bases: TGTGCTCTTGGGGGATTCGCCTTCCTACGGTTTACTGGGGACTATACCGATAAACTCATCTTT.

As for this clone: The amino acid sequence in TCRdb belongs to a much larger clone and departs from this DNA's translation at residue 2, likely a sequencing read error; the sequence shown is translated from the DNA. CDR3 DNA sequence: TGTTCCTCTCCTACGTTCTCTGGGGGATACGCGTCGGCCACCGATAAACTCATCTTT. Translation: CSSPTFSGGYASATDKLIF. The rearrangement links TRDV3 to TRDJ1; 12 bases line up with TRDD3. This CDR3 has 19 amino acids. Germline V gene sequence: CDR1 TVYSNPD, CDR2 GDNSRS (reference sequence).